This T cell receptor (beta chain) derives from a study of identical twins. MiXCR, applied by TCRdb to the 5' RACE reads, yields one record per CDR3 protein. The sample records 470,000 or so distinct CDR3 sequences, 20% to 25% being singletons. General study findings and limits: For out-of-frame alpha sequences shared by twins, low generation probability was in excess.

On this clonotype: What it recognizes is unknown.

The CDR3 length is 13 residues. Trimming cost V 0 bases and J 10 bases, with 11 bases left between them. The germline V gene encodes CDR1 MRHNA and CDR2 SNTAGT. In addition, the sample was reused for a study of T cells expressing NK-cell markers. That report adds: NKG2C+ dominant clonotype frequencies in five or six donors were roughly 1.0-7.0% of CD8+ T cells.

This rearrangement joins TRBV6-4 to TRBJ2-3; D gene uncertain. Source material: CD4+ T cells sorted from blood. The sequence was collected from a woman between 18 and 29 years old in good health. The CDR3: CASSDSIEDSQYF. CDR3 nucleotide sequence: TGTGCCAGCAGTGACTCCATAGAGGATTCGCAGTATTTT.